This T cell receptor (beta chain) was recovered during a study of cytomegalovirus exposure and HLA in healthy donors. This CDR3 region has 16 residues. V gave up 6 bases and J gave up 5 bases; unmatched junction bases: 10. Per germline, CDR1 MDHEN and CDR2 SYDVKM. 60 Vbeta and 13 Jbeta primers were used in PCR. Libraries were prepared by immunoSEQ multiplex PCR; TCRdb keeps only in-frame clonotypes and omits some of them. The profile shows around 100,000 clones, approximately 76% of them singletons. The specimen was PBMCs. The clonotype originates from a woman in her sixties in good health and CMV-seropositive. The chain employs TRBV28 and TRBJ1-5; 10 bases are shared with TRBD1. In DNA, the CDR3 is TGTGCCAGCAGGACTCCAGGGGACAGGGGCCATCAGCCCCAGCATTTT. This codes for CASRTPGDRGHQPQHF.